Listed here are 24 T cell receptor beta chains from one sample, sequenced in a study of early T cells in non-severe SARS-CoV-2 infection. TCRdb re-called the 5' RACE reads through MiXCR, storing one row per CDR3 protein. Altogether under 85,000 distinct CDR3 sequences are present, 8.5% to 10% being singletons, with the ten largest covering 5.9%. Sequencing input: whole blood. These receptors were obtained from an adult who was a healthcare worker with PCR-confirmed SARS-CoV-2 infection or an uninfected control (not recorded which).

This clonotype was counted at least ten times. A much larger clone lies a single base off, so this may be a read error. The V and J genes are TRBV9 and TRBJ2-3; weak D call: TRBD2 (6 bases). With 6 bases removed from V and 0 bases from J, the gap between germline ends came to 11 bases. The length of the CDR3 is 14 residues. Germline CDR1 reads SGDLS; CDR2 reads YYNGEE. In nucleotides, the CDR3 is TGTGCCAGCAATGGGCTAGCGAGCACAGATACGCAGTATTTT. Translating gives CASNGLASTDTQYF.

This chain connects TRBV13 to TRBJ1-1, with 8 nucleotides matching TRBD1. The CDR3 loop spans 16 amino acids. The trim removed 5 bases at V and 4 bases at J, leaving 12 bases unmatched. Germline CDR1 reads PRHDT; CDR2 reads FYEKMQ (reference sequence). The CDR3 DNA reads as TGTGCCAGCAGCCCGCCTGAAGGACAGGGTCGCACTGAAGCTTTCTTT. This codes for CASSPPEGQGRTEAFF.

This clonotype was detected many times. V gene TRBV11-2 combines with J gene TRBJ1-2, with D possibly being TRBD1 (5 bases). V was trimmed by 0 bases and J by 7 bases, leaving 15 bases between them. Per the germline V gene, CDR1 is SGHAT and CDR2 is FQNNGV. CDR3 length: 15 amino acids. The CDR3 is CASSLDRYRTGGYTF. Here the CDR3 DNA reads TGTGCCAGCAGCTTAGATCGTTACAGGACGGGTGGCTACACCTTC. The full variable domain, with the rest looked up from reference TRBV11-2 and TRBJ1-2, is EAGVAQSPRYKIIEKRQSVAFWCNPISGHATLYWYQQILGQGPKLLIQFQNNGVVDDSQLPKDRFSAERLKGVDSTLKIQPAKLEDSAVYLCASSLDRYRTGGYTFGSGTRLTVV.

This clonotype occurred a few times. The chain is built from TRBV20-1 and TRBJ2-7; the D gene could be TRBD1 or TRBD2 (5 bases each). The germline V gene encodes CDR1 DFQATT and CDR2 SNEGSKA (reference sequence). V lost 6 bases and J lost 3, with 15 bases in between. CDR3 length: 13 amino acids. The CDR3 sequence is CSAKDTGGYEQYF. The DNA for the CDR3 is TGCAGTGCAAAGGACACTGGGGGCTACGAGCAGTACTTC.

This clonotype was seen a handful of times. The rearrangement uses TRBV6-2 or TRBV6-3 and TRBJ2-1; D is possibly TRBD2 (6 bases). Germline V gives CDR1 MNHEY, CDR2 SVGEGT. V was shortened by 4 bases and J by 9 bases, with 13 bases between the two germline ends. The CDR3 consists of 13 residues. CDR3 nucleotide sequence: TGTGCCAGCAGTTCCTGGACTATTCCTGAGCAGTTCTTC. Its translation is CASSSWTIPEQFF.

This clonotype was seen a few times. The chain combines TRBV7-3 with TRBJ2-1; D gene uncertain. Trimming removed 0 bases from V and 7 bases from J, with 13 bases in between. The CDR3 contains 15 residues. Germline CDR1 reads SGHTA; CDR2 reads FQGTGA. CDR3 in amino acids: CASSLTPGPANEQFF. The DNA for the CDR3 is TGTGCCAGCAGCTTAACTCCCGGGCCTGCAAATGAGCAGTTCTTC.

This clonotype was recorded at least ten times. This chain joins TRBV29-1 and TRBJ2-7; TRBD2 aligns across 8 bases. The germline V gene encodes CDR1 SQVTM and CDR2 ANQGSEA. Unmatched junction bases numbered 4, after V lost 3 bases and J lost 0 bases. The CDR3 has 14 amino acids. Here the CDR3 reads CSVDRSGSSYEQYF. As DNA, the CDR3 is TGCAGCGTTGACAGGAGCGGGAGCTCCTACGAGCAGTACTTC.

There are a few counts of this clonotype. The gene calls are TRBV10-3 and TRBJ1-1, with D possibly TRBD1 on 6 matching bases. Germline loops: CDR1 ENHRY, CDR2 SYGVKD. The CDR3 covers 17 residues. The V gene lost 2 bases and the J gene lost 0 bases, with 16 bases spanning the gap. CDR3 sequence (DNA): TGTGCCATCAGTGAGCCCCTTGACAGGCTTATGAACACTGAAGCTTTCTTT. Translation: CAISEPLDRLMNTEAFF.

Only a few counts were recorded for this clonotype. The V and J genes are TRBV27 and TRBJ1-1; tentatively, D is TRBD1 (5 bases). The V and J ends lost 3 bases and 0 bases respectively, with 11 bases between them. CDR1 MNHEY and CDR2 SMNVEV come from the germline V gene (reference sequence). This CDR3 region has 15 residues. The CDR3 DNA sequence: TGTGCCAGCAGTTTCTCTGGGACCATGAACACTGAAGCTTTCTTT. Translation: CASSFSGTMNTEAFF.

The sample holds many counts of this clonotype. The J gene is TRBJ2-7, the V gene TRBV7-9; 10 bases match TRBD1. V shed 2 bases and J 2 bases; nucleotides not matched to a gene: 3. The CDR3 loop spans 15 amino acids. The germline CDR1 and CDR2 sequences are SEHNR and FQNEAQ (reference sequence). DNA for the CDR3: TGTGCCAGCAGCTTATCCGGACAGGGGGCCTACGAGCAGTACTTC. Translated: CASSLSGQGAYEQYF.

This clonotype occurred a few times. This chain uses TRBV11-1 with TRBJ2-5; no clear D. V dropped 1 base and J dropped 5 bases, with 5 bases sitting between them. Germline assignment: CDR1 SGHAT and CDR2 FQDESV (reference sequence). The CDR3 consists of 12 residues. CDR3 loop: CASSLEVETQYF. The CDR3 region has the DNA TGTGCCAGCAGCTTAGAGGTTGAGACCCAGTACTTC.

The chain couples TRBV18 to TRBJ1-2; 7 bases agree with TRBD1. CDR1 and CDR2 from the germline V gene are KGHSH and LQKENI. CDR3 length: 13 amino acids. V dropped 4 bases and J dropped 5; count of bases not matched to a gene: 4. CDR3 nucleotides: TGTGCCAGCTCACGGGACAGTCAATATGGCTACACCTTC. Protein product: CASSRDSQYGYTF.

As to this clonotype: As the CDR3 is not closed by the conserved phenylalanine or tryptophan, this likely results from a read error. V gene TRBV12-3 or TRBV12-4 combines with J gene TRBJ2-1, with D unclear. V dropped 6 bases and J dropped 5 bases, with 11 bases sitting between them. The length of the CDR3 is 13 residues. The CDR3 spells CASSSYANNEQFS. In nucleotides, the CDR3 is TGTGCCAGCAGCTCATATGCAAACAATGAGCAGTTCTCC.

The V call is TRBV6-6, the J call TRBJ2-7, with D hard to call. CDR3 size: 15 residues. Trimming pared 2 bases from V and 2 bases from J, leaving 13 bases between. Germline CDR1 is MNHNY and CDR2 is SVGAGI (reference sequence). CDR3 sequence (DNA): TGTGCCAGCAGTTACGGGTCCGGCGGAACCTACGAGCAGTACTTC. Its protein product is CASSYGSGGTYEQYF.

This clonotype came up many times. The V call is TRBV11-3, the J call TRBJ2-1; 7 bases map to TRBD1. V shed 5 bases and J 4 bases; nucleotides not matched to a gene: 11. The CDR3 has 16 amino acids. Germline V gene data show CDR1 as SGHNT and CDR2 as YENEEA. The CDR3, as DNA: TGTGCCAGCAGCGAGGGGTGGACAGGCTCGTACAATGAGCAGTTCTTC. It is translated as CASSEGWTGSYNEQFF.

This chain uses TRBV20-1 with TRBJ2-1; D is tentatively TRBD1 or TRBD2 (6 bases each). V gave up 8 bases and J gave up 6 bases, with 11 bases separating them. CDR3 length: 11 residues. Germline V gives CDR1 DFQATT, CDR2 SNEGSKA (reference sequence). Written as DNA, the CDR3 is TGCAGTCCAAAGGGGGGCAATGAGCAGTTCTTC. It specifies CSPKGGNEQFF.

This chain uses TRBV6-4 with TRBJ1-5, with D unclear. CDR1 is MRHNA, CDR2 SNTAGT, per germline. The CDR3 totals 12 residues. Deletions cut 7 bases from V and 2 bases from J, with 6 bases between. CDR3 residues: CASNLCNQPQHF. Written as DNA, the CDR3 is TGTGCCAGCAACCTGTGCAATCAGCCCCAGCATTTT.

Ten or more counts support this clonotype. The rearrangement links TRBV27 to TRBJ2-7; TRBD2 matches at 12 bases. Germline V gene lookup returns CDR1 MNHEY and CDR2 SMNVEV (reference sequence). The length of the CDR3 is 14 residues. Germline trimming cut 8 bases from V and 7 bases from J; bases unmatched to any gene: 9. CDR3 region: CASGLAGNPGEQYF. The DNA for the CDR3 is TGTGCCAGCGGACTAGCGGGGAACCCCGGGGAGCAGTACTTC.

V is TRBV27 and J is TRBJ2-2; D unresolved. The CDR3 totals 13 residues. Germline lookup yields CDR1 MNHEY and CDR2 SMNVEV (reference sequence). V dropped 5 bases and J dropped 8 bases, with 12 bases sitting between them. DNA for the CDR3: TGTGCCAGCAGTCTAGTGGCCAGGGGGGAGCTGTTTTTT. Translation gives CASSLVARGELFF.

This clonotype was seen ten or more times. The V call is TRBV27, the J call TRBJ2-5, with a tentative D call TRBD1 (6 bases). CDR3 length equals 14 residues. Germline V lookup: CDR1 MNHEY, CDR2 SMNVEV (reference sequence). V was shortened by 3 bases and J by 1 base, with 9 bases between the two germline ends. The CDR3 protein is CASSFGTTQETQYF. In nucleotides, the CDR3 is TGTGCCAGCAGTTTTGGGACAACCCAAGAGACCCAGTACTTC.

The chain has TRBV15 and TRBJ1-2; D is unresolved. The CDR3 length is 14 residues. Per the germline V gene, CDR1 is LNHNV and CDR2 is YYDKDF (reference sequence). V was clipped by 1 base and J by 4 bases, with 10 bases between them. The CDR3 loop is CATSRAPEPYGYTF. In DNA, the CDR3 is TGTGCCACCAGCAGAGCCCCCGAGCCCTATGGCTACACCTTC.

This clonotype was detected only a few times. At one end, the junction sequence differs from germline, possibly due to a read error. The rearrangement links TRBV10-3 to TRBJ2-3, with unresolved D. The CDR3 length is 13 residues. Germline V gene lookup returns CDR1 ENHRY and CDR2 SYGVKD. DNA of the CDR3: TGCGCCATCAGTGAAGGCAGCCGGGATACGCAGTATTTT. Protein: CAISEGSRDTQYF.

In DNA, the CDR3 is TGTGCCAGCAGCCAAGCGGGAGGCGGGGTCGAGCAGTACTTC. Translating gives CASSQAGGGVEQYF. V and J are TRBV3-1 and TRBJ2-7; 7 positions agree with TRBD2. V shed 1 base and J 6 bases; nucleotides not matched to a gene: 6. The CDR3 runs 14 residues. The germline V gene encodes CDR1 LGHDT and CDR2 YNNKEL (reference sequence).

The rearrangement joins TRBV19 to TRBJ2-3, with 11 bases fitting TRBD2. The CDR3 has 18 residues. Looked up from germline, CDR1 is LNHDA and CDR2 is SQIVND (reference sequence). The junction had 14 bases not matched to a gene; V was cut back by 7 bases and J by 2 bases. This chain's CDR3 is CASTQGWTSGHLTDTQYF. DNA for the CDR3: TGTGCCAGTACCCAAGGGTGGACTAGCGGGCACCTCACAGATACGCAGTATTTT.